The clone carrying this T cell receptor (beta chain) appeared many times. The data were taken from a study of metastatic and nonmetastatic thyroid tumors. This CDR3 contains 14 residues. V was pared by 6 bases and J by 3 bases, with 11 bases between. In germline, CDR1 is LGHDT, CDR2 YNNKEL (reference sequence). All patients were treatment-naive before thyroid surgery. TCRdb re-called clones from the PCR reads using MiXCR. The data hold more than 40,000 clones, with under 20% observed a single time. The origin of this receptor is a female donor with papillary thyroid cancer or a benign thyroid nodule (not recorded which). Some clones in this sample may be carry-over from other donors' samples. The chain employs TRBV3-1 and TRBJ2-2; D gene ambiguous. The source material was blood. The CDR3 DNA follows: TGTGCCAGCAGTCCCCCCTGGTACACCGGGGAGCTGTTTTTT. Protein sequence: CASSPPWYTGELFF.